This T cell receptor beta chain was profiled in a study of T cell repertoires in cytomegalovirus infection (dated by TCRdb to the late 2010s). Regarding the study in general: Alongside well-studied HLA-B-restricted epitopes, the peptide stimulations were aimed at recently identified HLA-C-restricted CMV epitopes, whose presentation resists viral immunomodulation. Donor HLA type was relevant to the analysis, because carriage of CMV infection together with the matching HLA type was indicated by public TCR beta signatures. What the research found in general, with its limitations: The ex vivo response was dominated by HLA-C-restricted CMV-specific TCR beta clonotypes, which also provided the single most frequent clonotype in two of eight donors. Cumulative frequency of public TCR beta family members discriminated carriers of CMV infection plus the relevant HLA type in this cohort and an independent 352-donor cohort.

This clonotype was observed a handful of times. Its cognate antigen has yet to be identified. Base-call qualities are not available, and no considerably larger clone is one nucleotide away. TCRdb shows the sequencer as Illumina HiSeq 1500. Starting from the raw public reads, TCRdb applied fastp trimming at Q25, assembled clones with MiXCR and retained in-frame beta chains. Every distinct CDR3 protein forms one entry, paired with its most common genes and DNA. This sample is represented by about a million distinct CDR3 sequences; around 30% of them were singletons. The ten largest account for about an eighth of the sample. Read against the paper, the sample's treatment or condition label means: in vitro stimulation with specific CMV peptide epitopes to enrich CMV-specific T cells. V sheds 2 bases and J sheds 8 bases, leaving 13 bases between their ends. Looking up the germline V gene yields CDR1 SGHVS and CDR2 FNYEAQ. Inclusive of the bounding cysteine and phenylalanine, the CDR3 is 14 residues long. Only the CDR3 DNA stays, 42 bases, in frame from base 1.

This clonotype was obtained from a human donor in good health (CMV status not recorded). Some clones in this sample may be carry-over from other donors' samples. The V and J segments used are TRBV7-6 and TRBJ2-1; the D gene is possibly TRBD1, with 6 bases matching. The sequencing used cultured CD8+ T cells from PBMCs, collected from culture after CMV antigen stimulation. The nucleotides read TGTGCCAGCAGCTTATTGTGGGGGCGAGATGAGCAGTTCTTC. This sequence encodes CASSLLWGRDEQFF.